The next 6 T cell receptor beta chains were all read from a single sample in a study of T cell responses to AZD1222 COVID-19 vaccine. TCRdb keeps only in-frame clones here, not all; method: immunoSEQ multiplex PCR. The sample consists of 130,000 or so clones, 89% of them appearing once. This sample comprised peripheral blood, obtained on day 0 of AZD1222 vaccination. The receptor source for this set is an adult in good health.

This clone came up a few times. J is TRBJ2-7 and V is TRBV7-2, with D perhaps TRBD2 (5 bases). This CDR3 has 12 residues. CDR1 SGHTA and CDR2 FQGNSA come from the germline V gene. With 8 bases removed from V and 3 bases from J, the gap between germline ends came to 11 bases. The CDR3 bases are TGTGCCAGCGTTGGGAGTAGCTACGAGCAGTACTTC. It codes for CASVGSSYEQYF.

The CDR3 DNA follows: TGTGCCAGCAGCCATTTAGGAGGGAACACTGAAGCTTTCTTT. It yields the protein CASSHLGGNTEAFF. The gene calls are TRBV14 and TRBJ1-1; D ambiguous. Germline V CDR1 and CDR2: SGHDN, FVKESK. This CDR3 has 14 residues. Trimming pared 3 bases from V and 1 base from J, leaving 9 bases between.

The CDR3 region has the DNA TGTGCCAGCTCGGGTACCGGCGGGATAACCAATGAGCAGTTCTTC. Translating gives CASSGTGGITNEQFF. This sequence joins TRBV2 and TRBJ2-1; D possibly corresponds to TRBD2 (6 bases). CDR1 is SNHLY and CDR2 is FYNNEI in the germline V gene. V lost 8 bases and J lost 6, with 20 bases in between. The CDR3 is 15 residues long. The whole variable domain, filled in from reference TRBV2 and TRBJ2-1, reads EPEVTQTPSHQVTQMGQEVILRCVPISNHLYFYWYRQILGQKVEFLVSFYNNEISEKSEIFDDQFSVERPDGSNFTLKIRSTKLEDSAMYFCASSGTGGITNEQFFGPGTRLTVL.

The chain joins TRBV5-6 to TRBJ1-4; D not certain. In germline, CDR1 is SGHDT, CDR2 YYEEEE. The length of the CDR3 is 17 residues. Trimming pared 2 bases from V and 3 bases from J, leaving 17 bases between. The CDR3 here is CASSLGPGEPANEKLFF. CDR3 sequence (DNA): TGTGCCAGCAGCTTAGGACCCGGGGAACCGGCTAATGAAAAACTGTTTTTT.

In DNA, the CDR3 is TGCAGTGCTAGTGAAGGACAGGGGTATGCAGATACGCAGTATTTT. Protein: CSASEGQGYADTQYF. This sequence joins TRBV20-1 and TRBJ2-3; 9 nucleotides match TRBD1. CDR3 size: 15 residues. V dropped 3 bases and J dropped 4; count of bases not matched to a gene: 8. In germline, CDR1 is DFQATT, CDR2 SNEGSKA (reference sequence).

This chain connects TRBV5-6 to TRBJ2-1; D gene unclear. CDR1 and CDR2 from the germline V gene are SGHDT and YYEEEE. This CDR3 has 12 residues. Trimming stripped 0 bases from V and 9 bases from J, with 7 bases between. The CDR3 DNA reads TGTGCCAGCAGCTTGGCCACGGGTGAGCAGTTCTTC. Amino acids: CASSLATGEQFF.